Presented here are 27 T cell receptor beta chains from one specimen sequenced in a study of blood T cell repertoires in COVID-19. Clones were sequenced by immunoSEQ multiplex PCR, and TCRdb holds only the in-frame ones, with some missing. In the table there are about 170,000 clones, approximately 84% of which are singletons. The sample was peripheral blood. Source of these receptors: a middle-aged man who had recovered from COVID-19.

The rearrangement joins TRBV4-3 to TRBJ2-7; 9 nucleotides match TRBD1. CDR1 and CDR2 from the germline V gene are LGHNA and YSLEER. The CDR3 length is 13 residues. V trimming: 5 bases; J trimming: 4 bases; junction bases outside the gene matches: 3. As DNA, the CDR3 is TGCGCCAGCAGCAGAGACAGGGGGTACGAGCAGTACTTC. This gives the protein CASSRDRGYEQYF.

The chain is built from TRBV20-1 and TRBJ1-2; D is unresolved. The CDR3 extends over 9 amino acids. V lost 7 bases and J lost 4, with 4 bases in between. Germline loops: CDR1 DFQATT, CDR2 SNEGSKA (reference sequence). In nucleotides, the CDR3 is TGCAGTGGAGGCTATGGCTACACCTTC. This sequence encodes CSGGYGYTF.

The V call is TRBV4-2, the J call TRBJ1-1; the D gene is possibly TRBD1 (6 bases). The CDR3 runs 14 residues. Germline CDR1 reads LGHNA; CDR2 reads YNFKEQ. Trimming stripped 1 base from V and 6 bases from J, with 12 bases between. The CDR3 protein is CASSQANRVPEAFF. The CDR3 DNA sequence: TGTGCCAGCAGCCAAGCCAACAGGGTCCCTGAAGCTTTCTTT.

In this sample, this clone turned up once. In DNA form, the CDR3 reads TGTGCCAGCATGCCCGCGCCGAGAGAGACCCAGTACTTC. Protein: CASMPAPRETQYF. This chain joins TRBV25-1 and TRBJ2-5; D gene ambiguous. Germline V gives CDR1 MGHDK, CDR2 SYGVNS. This CDR3 is built from 13 residues. The germline V and J ends were trimmed by 7 bases and 4 bases, with 13 bases remaining between them.

The chain combines TRBV27 with TRBJ2-7; the D gene is possibly TRBD1 (6 bases). Germline values: CDR1 MNHEY, CDR2 SMNVEV (reference sequence). This CDR3 has 14 residues. The V and J ends lost 2 bases and 2 bases respectively, with 10 bases between them. The CDR3 sequence is CASSLTGTTYEQYF. CDR3 nucleotides: TGTGCCAGCAGTTTAACTGGGACAACCTACGAGCAGTACTTC.

V and J are TRBV19 and TRBJ2-1, with D possibly TRBD1 on 6 matching bases. Germline loops: CDR1 LNHDA, CDR2 SQIVND (reference sequence). This CDR3 comprises 12 residues. V lost 8 bases and J 6 bases, leaving 11 bases between the germline ends. The CDR3, as DNA: TGTGCCAGTGGGGACAAGCTCAATGAGCAGTTCTTC. It is translated as CASGDKLNEQFF.

In this sample, this clone turned up a few times. The chain is built from TRBV6-5 and TRBJ1-2; D is undetermined. The V and J ends lost 6 bases and 0 bases respectively, with 14 bases between them. The germline gives CDR1 MNHEY, CDR2 SVGAGI. This CDR3 region has 15 residues. CDR3 residues: CASSPVEGANYGYTF. The CDR3 DNA sequence: TGTGCCAGCAGCCCCGTAGAGGGAGCTAACTATGGCTACACCTTC.

The rearrangement uses TRBV5-1 and TRBJ1-3, with D unresolved. CDR1 is SGHRS and CDR2 is YFSETQ in the germline V gene. The CDR3 totals 14 residues. The V end was cut by 4 bases, the J end by 0 bases, with 8 bases between. CDR3: CASSDLRSGNTIYF. CDR3 DNA sequence: TGCGCCAGCAGCGACTTACGCTCTGGAAACACCATATATTTT.

V and J are TRBV5-5 and TRBJ1-1, with TRBD1 matching over 9 bases. The CDR3 totals 15 residues. The germline V gene has CDR1 SGHKS and CDR2 YYEKEE (reference sequence). The V segment lost 0 bases and the J segment 5 bases; nucleotides outside the gene matches: 5. CDR3 protein: CASSLVGQGMTEAFF. The CDR3 DNA reads as TGTGCCAGCAGCTTGGTCGGACAGGGGATGACTGAAGCTTTCTTT.

A single count supports this clone. This sequence joins TRBV9 and TRBJ1-1; D gene uncertain. With 3 bases removed from V and 7 bases from J, the gap between germline ends came to 7 bases. CDR1 and CDR2 from the germline V gene are SGDLS and YYNGEE. The CDR3 extends over 11 amino acids. The CDR3 spells CASSAGLEAFF. The CDR3 DNA reads TGTGCCAGCAGCGCAGGACTTGAAGCTTTCTTT.

V is TRBV24-1 and J is TRBJ2-1; D is perhaps TRBD2 (6 bases). The V gene lost 4 bases and the J gene lost 4 bases, with 19 bases spanning the gap. Germline V gene sequence: CDR1 KGHDR, CDR2 SFDVKD. This CDR3 has 17 residues. This CDR3 reads CATSDKVVTGVYNEQFF. The CDR3 DNA follows: TGTGCCACCAGTGACAAGGTAGTGACGGGAGTGTACAATGAGCAGTTCTTC.

This clone was recorded only once. The chain couples TRBV5-4 to TRBJ2-5; 9 bases are shared with TRBD2. This CDR3 is built from 18 residues. The germline V gene has CDR1 SGHNT and CDR2 YYREEE (reference sequence). After removal of 4 bases from V and 3 bases from J, the junction contained 16 bases not matched to a gene. CDR3 loop: CASSHSLAGASLKETQYF. The CDR3 DNA is TGTGCCAGCAGCCACTCCTTAGCGGGGGCCTCGCTAAAAGAGACCCAGTACTTC. Full variable domain (outside the CDR3, taken from reference TRBV5-4 and TRBJ2-5): ETGVTQSPTHLIKTRGQQVTLRCSSQSGHNTVSWYQQALGQGPQFIFQYYREEENGRGNFPPRFSGLQFPNYSSELNVNALELDDSALYLCASSHSLAGASLKETQYFGPGTRLLVL.

In this sample, this clone turned up once. The chain uses TRBV7-9 and TRBJ1-4; D not certain. Between the trimmed V and J ends, which lost 1 base and 3 bases, there was a span of 12 bases. Germline CDR1 SEHNR, CDR2 FQNEAQ (reference sequence). CDR3 length: 16 residues. For the CDR3, the DNA is TGTGCCAGCAGCTTAGAGGGAGGGTCCGCTAATGAAAAACTGTTTTTT. Its translation is CASSLEGGSANEKLFF.

The V call is TRBV19, the J call TRBJ1-6; TRBD1 matches 8 bases. The CDR3 is made up of 16 amino acids. V was clipped by 8 bases and J by 5 bases; unmatched bases: 11. Germline CDR1 and CDR2: LNHDA and SQIVND (reference sequence). CDR3 sequence reads: CASFVPLDRDNSPLHF. For the CDR3, the DNA is TGTGCCAGTTTTGTGCCCCTGGACAGGGATAATTCACCCCTCCACTTT. Supplemented by reference TRBV19 and TRBJ1-6, the full variable domain reads DGGITQSPKYLFRKEGQNVTLSCEQNLNHDAMYWYRQDPGQGLRLIYYSQIVNDFQKGDIAEGYSVSREKKESFPLTVTSAQKNPTAFYLCASFVPLDRDNSPLHFGNGTRLTVT.

V usage is TRBV6-2 or TRBV6-3 and J usage is TRBJ1-1, with a tentative D call TRBD1 (5 bases). Between the trimmed V and J ends, which lost 6 bases and 0 bases, there was a span of 14 bases. Germline V gene sequence: CDR1 MNHEY, CDR2 SVGEGT. This CDR3 contains 15 residues. CDR3 sequence: CASSRRQLMNTEAFF. The CDR3 DNA is TGTGCCAGCAGCCGACGACAGTTAATGAACACTGAAGCTTTCTTT.

J is TRBJ2-1 and V is TRBV6-2 or TRBV6-3; 9 bases map to TRBD2. Germline CDR1 is MNHEY and CDR2 is SVGEGT. The V gene end was trimmed by 4 bases and the J gene end by 3 bases; junction bases not matched to a gene: 13. The CDR3 runs to 18 residues. CDR3 in amino acids: CASSSRFTAGGYYNEQFF. The CDR3 DNA sequence: TGTGCCAGCAGTTCACGATTCACAGCGGGGGGCTACTACAATGAGCAGTTCTTC.

The V call is TRBV10-3, the J call TRBJ2-3, with TRBD2 matching over 9 bases. The CDR3 totals 14 residues. Germline V gene data show CDR1 as ENHRY and CDR2 as SYGVKD. The ends lost 4 bases at V and 4 bases at J; junction bases unmatched: 3. The CDR3 region has the DNA TGTGCCATCAGTGTAGCGGGGGTGGCAGATACGCAGTATTTT. It translates to CAISVAGVADTQYF.

This chain links TRBV7-2 with TRBJ2-5, with TRBD2 identical over 9 bases. CDR1 is SGHTA and CDR2 is FQGNSA in the germline V gene. This CDR3 region has 16 residues. Losses at the gene ends were 5 bases for V and 4 bases for J; bases not matched to a gene: 11. The CDR3 reads CASSPQALAGPETQYF. The CDR3 DNA sequence: TGTGCCAGCAGCCCCCAGGCGCTAGCGGGACCAGAGACCCAGTACTTC.

This chain links TRBV5-8 with TRBJ1-5; D is possibly TRBD1 (5 bases). Trimming took off 4 bases at V and 6 bases at J, with 8 bases between the two ends. There are 12 residues in the CDR3. Germline V gene lookup returns CDR1 SGHTS and CDR2 YDEGEE. The CDR3 sequence: CASSGTSQPQHF. Here the CDR3 DNA reads TGTGCCAGCAGCGGGACTAGTCAGCCCCAGCATTTT.

This chain joins TRBV7-2 and TRBJ1-4; TRBD1 agrees at 9 bases. J lost 7 bases, V lost 1 base, and 4 bases had no gene match. Germline assignment: CDR1 SGHTA and CDR2 FQGNSA. The CDR3 contains 15 residues. Here the CDR3 reads CASSLGGTGIEKLFF. CDR3 DNA sequence: TGTGCCAGCAGCTTAGGCGGGACAGGGATTGAAAAACTGTTTTTT. The whole variable domain, remainder taken from reference TRBV7-2 and TRBJ1-4, is GAGVSQSPSNKVTEKGKDVELRCDPISGHTALYWYRQSLGQGLEFLIYFQGNSAPDKSGLPSDRFSAERTGGSVSTLTIQRTQQEDSAVYLCASSLGGTGIEKLFFGSGTQLSVL.

The rearrangement uses TRBV7-9 and TRBJ2-5; tentatively, D is TRBD1 (6 bases). Germline V lookup: CDR1 SEHNR, CDR2 FQNEAQ (reference sequence). The CDR3 spans 13 residues. Deletions cut 5 bases from V and 5 bases from J, with 12 bases between. CDR3 DNA: TGTGCCAGCAGCCCCGACAGGCGGGAGACCCAGTACTTC. Its protein is CASSPDRRETQYF.

The chain recombines TRBV30 with TRBJ2-1, with D tentatively TRBD2 (5 bases). V was pared by 3 bases and J by 9 bases, with 15 bases between. Per the germline V gene, CDR1 is GTSNPN and CDR2 is SVGIG (reference sequence). The CDR3 extends over 13 amino acids. The DNA for the CDR3 is TGTGCCTGGAGCCGCGGACTTCTCACTGAGCAGTTCTTC. As protein: CAWSRGLLTEQFF. The variable domain in full, completed from reference TRBV30 and TRBJ2-1, reads SQTIHQWPATLVQPVGSPLSLECTVEGTSNPNLYWYRQAAGRGLQLLFYSVGIGQISSEVPQNLSASRPQDRQFILSSKKLLLSDSGFYLCAWSRGLLTEQFFGPGTRLTVL.

This rearrangement joins TRBV15 to TRBJ1-2; 7 bases line up with TRBD1. The V gene's germline CDR1 is LNHNV and CDR2 YYDKDF (reference sequence). This CDR3 contains 22 residues. The J segment lost 0 bases and the V segment lost 0 bases, leaving 22 bases of the junction unmatched. CDR3 sequence reads: CATSRDSSKQGRFSRANYGYTF. For the CDR3, the DNA is TGTGCCACCAGCAGAGATTCTAGTAAACAGGGGAGGTTTTCTAGAGCTAACTATGGCTACACCTTC. The full variable domain, completed using reference TRBV15 and TRBJ1-2, is DAMVIQNPRYQVTQFGKPVTLSCSQTLNHNVMYWYQQKSSQAPKLLFHYYDKDFNNEADTPDNFQSRRPNTSFCFLDIRSPGLGDTAMYLCATSRDSSKQGRFSRANYGYTFGSGTRLTVV.

The rearrangement links TRBV19 to TRBJ2-2; D call uncertain. The CDR3 is made up of 13 amino acids. Germline V gives CDR1 LNHDA, CDR2 SQIVND (reference sequence). V was shortened by 5 bases and J by 2 bases, with 6 bases between the two germline ends. The CDR3, as DNA: TGTGCCAGTAGTTCGTTAAACACCGGGGAGCTGTTTTTT. Translated, it gives CASSSLNTGELFF.

The rearrangement uses TRBV2 and TRBJ2-5, with D perhaps matching TRBD2 (6 bases). Per the germline V gene, CDR1 is SNHLY and CDR2 is FYNNEI. The V gene lost 6 bases and the J gene lost 10 bases, with 21 bases spanning the gap. The length of the CDR3 is 14 residues. CDR3 sequence: CASRPGAAPGDQYF. The CDR3 DNA is TGTGCCAGCAGACCCGGGGCGGCACCGGGGGACCAGTACTTC.

The chain employs TRBV5-1 and TRBJ2-1; TRBD2 might be the D (6 bases). V shed 5 bases and J shed 8 bases, with 14 bases lying between them. The CDR3 consists of 13 residues. The germline V gene has CDR1 SGHRS and CDR2 YFSETQ. The CDR3 DNA follows: TGCGCCAGCAGGTTGACGGGAGCCTATGAGCAGTTCTTC. This sequence encodes CASRLTGAYEQFF. Looking up the rest from reference TRBV5-1 and TRBJ2-1 gives the full variable domain: KAGVTQTPRYLIKTRGQQVTLSCSPISGHRSVSWYQQTPGQGLQFLFEYFSETQRNKGNFPGRFSGRQFSNSRSEMNVSTLELGDSALYLCASRLTGAYEQFFGPGTRLTVL.

This clone came up many times. The V and J genes are TRBV6-1 and TRBJ1-6, with 7 bases fitting TRBD1. Germline lookup yields CDR1 MNHNS and CDR2 SASEGT. V trimming: 1 base; J trimming: 9 bases; junction bases outside the gene matches: 3. This CDR3 comprises 14 residues. The CDR3 DNA is TGTGCCAGCAGTGAAGGACAGGGCGGTTCACCCCTCCACTTT. Translated: CASSEGQGGSPLHF.